These 29 T cell receptor beta chains were all obtained from the same sample, sequenced in a study of blood T cell repertoires in COVID-19. Produced via immunoSEQ multiplex PCR; TCRdb's table is partial and in-frame only. The sample has 200,000 to 300,000 clones; approximately 84% are singletons. The sample comprised peripheral blood. Every receptor here comes from a woman aged 80 or over with acute or convalescent COVID-19.

The chain employs TRBV6-8 and TRBJ2-7; 13 nucleotides align to TRBD2. Unmatched junction bases numbered 19, after V lost 7 bases and J lost 4 bases. This CDR3 contains 19 residues. Germline loops: CDR1 MNHGY, CDR2 SAAAGT. The CDR3 region is CASTTGTGTSGVWTYEQYF. The CDR3 DNA is TGTGCCAGCACCACCGGGACAGGGACTAGCGGGGTTTGGACGTACGAGCAGTACTTC.

The chain has TRBV7-2 and TRBJ2-5; tentatively, D is TRBD2 (6 bases). V lost 5 bases and J 4 bases, leaving 11 bases between the germline ends. The length of the CDR3 is 13 residues. From germline, CDR1 is SGHTA and CDR2 FQGNSA. Here the CDR3 DNA reads TGTGCCAGCAGCCGCGGACTAAGAGAGACCCAGTACTTC. As protein: CASSRGLRETQYF.

This clone was detected only a few times. This chain joins TRBV19 and TRBJ1-4; 7 bases are shared with TRBD1. The junction had 0 bases not matched to a gene; V was cut back by 9 bases and J by 5 bases. CDR1 is LNHDA and CDR2 is SQIVND in the germline V gene (reference sequence). The CDR3 sequence is 11 residues long. The CDR3 sequence is CASRGNEKLFF. As DNA, the CDR3 is TGTGCCAGCAGGGGGAATGAAAAACTGTTTTTT.

This rearrangement joins TRBV6-5 to TRBJ1-4; a possible D gene is TRBD1 (5 bases). Germline lookup yields CDR1 MNHEY and CDR2 SVGAGI. This CDR3 spans 15 amino acids. Trimming shortened V by 6 bases and J by 6 bases, and 17 bases separated the two germline ends. The CDR3 region has the DNA TGTGCCAGCAGCGGGTGGGGCCGTGTGGATGAAAAACTGTTTTTT. Residues: CASSGWGRVDEKLFF.

This clone occurred once. The chain joins TRBV7-8 to TRBJ1-1, with D possibly being TRBD1 (5 bases). The CDR3 totals 14 residues. Deletions cut 5 bases from V and 10 bases from J, with 20 bases between. Germline CDR1 reads SGHVS; CDR2 reads FQNEAQ. CDR3 protein: CASSPHKDREAAFF. The CDR3 DNA reads TGTGCCAGCAGCCCTCATAAAGACAGAGAGGCAGCTTTCTTT.

A note on this clone: This CDR3 is missing its conserved last phenylalanine or tryptophan, likely due to a read error. No DNA is shown, since the ends of the CDR3 on it are uncertain; the CDR3 is the one TCRdb lists. V gene TRBV3-1 (or the pseudogene TRBV3-2) combines with J gene TRBJ2-7; no check of the table's D call, TRBD1, against the DNA was made. Germline CDR1 reads LGHDT; CDR2 reads YNNKEL (reference sequence). From its first to its last residue, the CDR3 has 10 amino acids. CDR3 in amino acids: CASSQEQDLG.

A single count supports this clone. The V and J genes are TRBV7-8 and TRBJ1-2; weak D call: TRBD1 (6 bases). The CDR3 contains 16 residues. Germline lookup yields CDR1 SGHVS and CDR2 FQNEAQ. Trimming took 2 bases from V and 7 from J, leaving 20 bases between them. The DNA for the CDR3 is TGTGCCAGCAGCTTATTGGCATGGGGGCAAGGTGGTGGCTACACCTTC. Its translation is CASSLLAWGQGGGYTF.

CDR3 region: CASSEAGRGSYEQYF. The CDR3 DNA sequence: TGTGCCAGCAGTGAAGCGGGAAGGGGTTCCTACGAGCAGTACTTC. The chain recombines TRBV6-1 with TRBJ2-7, with D maybe TRBD1 (5 bases). The CDR3 sequence is 15 residues long. V dropped 0 bases and J dropped 1 base, with 10 bases sitting between them. Germline CDR1 reads MNHNS; CDR2 reads SASEGT.

The V call is TRBV5-1, the J call TRBJ1-2; 8 bases agree with TRBD1. CDR3 length: 16 residues. Germline CDR1 is SGHRS and CDR2 is YFSETQ. The V segment lost 0 bases and the J segment 7 bases; nucleotides outside the gene matches: 11. CDR3 nucleotide sequence: TGCGCCAGCAGCTTGGCGCCCCAGGGGGCGAATGGTGGCTACACCTTC. Its translation: CASSLAPQGANGGYTF. The whole variable domain, remainder taken from reference TRBV5-1 and TRBJ1-2, is KAGVTQTPRYLIKTRGQQVTLSCSPISGHRSVSWYQQTPGQGLQFLFEYFSETQRNKGNFPGRFSGRQFSNSRSEMNVSTLELGDSALYLCASSLAPQGANGGYTFGSGTRLTVV.

The V and J genes are TRBV5-6 and TRBJ2-7, with 8 bases that match TRBD2. The germline V gene encodes CDR1 SGHDT and CDR2 YYEEEE. With 3 bases clipped from V and 6 bases from J, the junction kept 14 bases outside the gene matches. This CDR3 is 16 amino acids long. CDR3 amino acids: CASSSGGAPSPGEQYF. CDR3 nucleotides: TGTGCCAGCAGCTCGGGGGGGGCGCCGAGTCCAGGCGAGCAGTACTTC.

The chain couples TRBV27 to TRBJ2-7, with a tentative D call TRBD1 (6 bases). The CDR3 has 16 residues. Germline V gene sequence: CDR1 MNHEY, CDR2 SMNVEV (reference sequence). Deletions cut 2 bases from V and 2 bases from J, with 16 bases between. The CDR3 DNA follows: TGTGCCAGCAGTTTACACAGGGCCCCAAATACCTACGAGCAGTACTTC. The encoded protein is CASSLHRAPNTYEQYF.

This chain links TRBV10-3 with TRBJ2-1; 8 positions agree with TRBD1. Germline CDR1 reads ENHRY; CDR2 reads SYGVKD. V lost 6 bases, J lost 8 bases, and 15 bases stayed unmatched. The CDR3 has 16 amino acids. The CDR3: CAISMDRAQGVDEQFF. The CDR3, as DNA: TGTGCCATCAGCATGGACAGGGCCCAGGGGGTCGATGAGCAGTTCTTC.

The chain couples TRBV18 to TRBJ2-2; D gene ambiguous. Trimming pared 2 bases from V and 2 bases from J, leaving 9 bases between. This CDR3 region has 15 residues. Germline lookup yields CDR1 KGHSH and CDR2 LQKENI. The CDR3 DNA is TGTGCCAGCTCACCAGTTCCTGGCAACACCGGGGAGCTGTTTTTT. Protein product: CASSPVPGNTGELFF.

The V call is TRBV13, the J call TRBJ2-3; tentative D call: TRBD2 (5 bases). Trimming shortened V by 0 bases and J by 4 bases, and 17 bases separated the two germline ends. Germline V gene lookup returns CDR1 PRHDT and CDR2 FYEKMQ (reference sequence). This CDR3 contains 17 residues. CDR3 sequence reads: CASSLGPDYTGPDTQYF. Written as DNA, the CDR3 is TGTGCCAGCAGCTTAGGGCCCGACTACACTGGACCAGATACGCAGTATTTT.

This clone was detected a few times. The gene calls are TRBV11-3 and TRBJ1-5; 7 nucleotides agree with TRBD1. V shed 4 bases and J 3 bases; nucleotides not matched to a gene: 12. The CDR3 extends over 17 amino acids. The germline CDR1 and CDR2 sequences are SGHNT and YENEEA. The chain's CDR3 is CASSWRITGENNQPQHF. The DNA for the CDR3 is TGTGCCAGCAGCTGGCGTATCACAGGGGAGAACAATCAGCCCCAGCATTTT.

V is TRBV25-1 and J is TRBJ2-5; D ambiguous. This CDR3 has 14 residues. Germline CDR1 and CDR2: MGHDK and SYGVNS. The V and J ends lost 1 base and 0 bases respectively, with 6 bases between them. CDR3 sequence: CASSELYNQETQYF. The CDR3 nucleotides read TGTGCCAGCAGTGAATTGTACAACCAAGAGACCCAGTACTTC.

This clone appeared a single time. The rearrangement uses TRBV20-1 and TRBJ2-7; D call uncertain. V was pared by 6 bases and J by 2 bases, with 8 bases between. CDR1 is DFQATT and CDR2 is SNEGSKA in the germline V gene (reference sequence). The CDR3 loop spans 11 amino acids. The CDR3 loop is CSAATAYEQYF. The CDR3 bases are TGCAGTGCAGCAACAGCCTACGAGCAGTACTTC.

V and J are TRBV5-4 and TRBJ2-7; TRBD1 matches at 8 bases. Germline trimming cut 4 bases from V and 9 bases from J; bases unmatched to any gene: 12. CDR3 size: 14 residues. The germline V gene encodes CDR1 SGHNT and CDR2 YYREEE (reference sequence). This chain's CDR3 is CASSETGDTARQYF. CDR3 sequence (DNA): TGTGCCAGCAGCGAGACAGGGGATACCGCGAGGCAGTACTTC. The full variable domain, its missing parts supplied by reference TRBV5-4 and TRBJ2-7, is ETGVTQSPTHLIKTRGQQVTLRCSSQSGHNTVSWYQQALGQGPQFIFQYYREEENGRGNFPPRFSGLQFPNYSSELNVNALELDDSALYLCASSETGDTARQYFGPGTRLTVT.

This sequence joins TRBV5-1 and TRBJ1-1, with D perhaps TRBD1 (6 bases). This CDR3 has 15 residues. Trimming cost V 1 base and J 3 bases, with 13 bases left between them. Germline CDR1 reads SGHRS; CDR2 reads YFSETQ. CDR3 bases: TGCGCCAGCAGCTTGACGGGGGGCGCCGACACTGAAGCTTTCTTT. This encodes CASSLTGGADTEAFF.

This chain links TRBV4-2 with TRBJ2-3; 12 nucleotides align to TRBD2. Trimming at V came to 4 bases and at J to 0 bases, leaving 11 bases not matched to a gene. CDR3 length equals 19 residues. From germline, CDR1 is LGHNA and CDR2 YNFKEQ. The CDR3 sequence is CASSPRTSGDLESTDTQYF. In DNA form, the CDR3 reads TGTGCCAGCAGCCCACGGACTAGCGGGGACCTTGAGAGCACAGATACGCAGTATTTT.

This chain connects TRBV5-1 to TRBJ2-1; 7 bases map to TRBD1. This CDR3 is built from 14 residues. Unmatched junction bases numbered 6, after V lost 3 bases and J lost 6 bases. Germline V CDR1 and CDR2: SGHRS, YFSETQ. CDR3 sequence (DNA): TGCGCCAGCAGCTCGGACAGGCTTGGCAATGAGCAGTTCTTC. Translation gives CASSSDRLGNEQFF. Variable domain in full (rest from reference TRBV5-1 and TRBJ2-1): KAGVTQTPRYLIKTRGQQVTLSCSPISGHRSVSWYQQTPGQGLQFLFEYFSETQRNKGNFPGRFSGRQFSNSRSEMNVSTLELGDSALYLCASSSDRLGNEQFFGPGTRLTVL.

This clone was seen once. CDR3 sequence reads: CASSIADGKQTQYF. CDR3 bases: TGTGCCAGTAGTATAGCGGACGGGAAGCAGACCCAGTACTTC. This chain uses TRBV19 with TRBJ2-5; a possible D gene is TRBD2 (5 bases). Deletions cut 1 base from V and 6 bases from J, with 12 bases between. CDR3 size: 14 residues. The germline gives CDR1 LNHDA, CDR2 SQIVND (reference sequence).

The chain combines TRBV18 with TRBJ2-2, with no clear D. The CDR3 runs 14 residues. Germline CDR1 KGHSH, CDR2 LQKENI. The ends were cut back, 3 bases at V and 1 base at J, with 6 bases in the middle. CDR3 nucleotide sequence: TGTGCCAGCTCACCGTTACAGAACACCGGGGAGCTGTTTTTT. This codes for CASSPLQNTGELFF.

The gene calls are TRBV6-5 and TRBJ1-2; D gene ambiguous. Germline assignment: CDR1 MNHEY and CDR2 SVGAGI. V dropped 6 bases and J dropped 8 bases, with 16 bases sitting between them. This CDR3 comprises 13 residues. CDR3 DNA: TGTGCCAGCAGCCTGACTGACGCGGGGGGCTACACCTTC. Amino acid sequence: CASSLTDAGGYTF.

V gene TRBV27 combines with J gene TRBJ2-7; 9 bases are a match to TRBD1. Germline assignment: CDR1 MNHEY and CDR2 SMNVEV (reference sequence). V lost 6 bases, J lost 2 bases, and 14 bases stayed unmatched. The CDR3 is made up of 17 amino acids. CDR3 nucleotide sequence: TGTGCCAGCAGAGCCGTGTCGCCGGGACAGGGTACCTACGAGCAGTACTTC. Translated, it gives CASRAVSPGQGTYEQYF.

The V call is TRBV19, the J call TRBJ2-6; possible D gene TRBD1, 6 bases. Trimming removed 7 bases at V and 0 bases at J, with 16 bases between. The V gene's germline CDR1 is LNHDA and CDR2 SQIVND (reference sequence). This CDR3 comprises 17 residues. The CDR3 sequence is CASTNRARGSGANVLTF. CDR3 bases: TGTGCCAGTACAAATCGGGCCAGGGGCTCTGGGGCCAACGTCCTGACTTTC.

This chain connects TRBV6-5 to TRBJ1-1; D unclear. CDR1 MNHEY and CDR2 SVGAGI come from the germline V gene. The CDR3 is 12 amino acids. Trimming cost V 4 bases and J 3 bases, with 6 bases left between them. The CDR3 reads CASSFRDTEAFF. CDR3 nucleotide sequence: TGTGCCAGCAGTTTCCGGGACACTGAAGCTTTCTTT.

The rearrangement links TRBV9 to TRBJ2-2; 9 nucleotides align to TRBD1. Trimming at V came to 1 base and at J to 4 bases, leaving 2 bases not matched to a gene. This CDR3 has 15 amino acids. Germline-derived CDR1 and CDR2 are SGDLS and YYNGEE. CDR3 bases: TGTGCCAGCAGCGTACAGACAGGGGGCACCGGGGAGCTGTTTTTT. Encoded protein: CASSVQTGGTGELFF.

The chain joins TRBV5-6 to TRBJ2-1; TRBD2 aligns across 9 bases. The germline gives CDR1 SGHDT, CDR2 YYEEEE. J lost 5 bases, V lost 4 bases, and 10 bases had no gene match. The CDR3 runs to 16 residues. The CDR3 DNA reads as TGTGCCAGCAGCGTTGGAGGCCTAGCGGGAAACAATGAGCAGTTCTTC. Its protein is CASSVGGLAGNNEQFF.